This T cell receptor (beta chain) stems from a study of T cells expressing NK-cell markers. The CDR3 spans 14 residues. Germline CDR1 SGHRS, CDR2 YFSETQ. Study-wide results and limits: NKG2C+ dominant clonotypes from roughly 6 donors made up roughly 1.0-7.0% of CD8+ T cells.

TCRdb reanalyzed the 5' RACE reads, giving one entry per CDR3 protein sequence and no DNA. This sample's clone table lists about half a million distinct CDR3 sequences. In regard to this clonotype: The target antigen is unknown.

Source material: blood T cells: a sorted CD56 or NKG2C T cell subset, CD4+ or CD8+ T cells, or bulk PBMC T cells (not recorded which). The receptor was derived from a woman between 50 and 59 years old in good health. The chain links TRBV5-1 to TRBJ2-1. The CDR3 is CASSLVVGYNEQFF. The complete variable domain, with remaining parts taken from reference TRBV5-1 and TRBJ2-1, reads KAGVTQTPRYLIKTRGQQVTLSCSPISGHRSVSWYQQTPGQGLQFLFEYFSETQRNKGNFPGRFSGRQFSNSRSEMNVSTLELGDSALYLCASSLVVGYNEQFFGPGTRLTVL.